These 30 T cell receptor beta chains were all obtained from the same sample, sequenced in a study of spatial heterogeneity in lung cancer (dated by TCRdb to between 2018 and 2021). The sample's time point label is to be understood as: sample taken at primary tumor resection. The library relied on 5' RACE. For sequencing, a NextSeq 500 was employed. TCRdb reprocessing: public reads trimmed at Q25 with fastp, clones called with MiXCR, in-frame beta chains kept. Entries that share a CDR3 protein sequence are merged under the most common genes and DNA. In all, the sample holds tens of thousands of distinct CDR3 sequences, and approximately 3.1% of those were seen once. The top ten constitute 36% of the sample. The source material was normal lung tissue next to the tumor, sampled at surgery. Receptors originate from a male donor with early-stage non-small cell lung cancer.

There are many counts of this clonotype. This chain joins TRBV27 and TRBJ1-6; D remains unclear. The CDR3 runs 15 residues. V dropped 4 bases and J dropped 7 bases, with 14 bases sitting between them. CDR1 and CDR2 (germline): MNHEY, SMNVEV (reference sequence). The CDR3 DNA reads TGTGCCAGCAGTTATTTACCGGGCCTCAATTCACCCCTCCACTTT. Translating it yields CASSYLPGLNSPLHF.

Many counts were recorded for this clonotype. This rearrangement joins TRBV29-1 to TRBJ2-5; 13 bases fit TRBD2. The CDR3 sequence is 15 residues long. Germline V gives CDR1 SQVTM, CDR2 ANQGSEA. V gave up 7 bases and J gave up 5 bases; unmatched junction bases: 10. CDR3 residues: CSAPTSGGAWETQYF. For the CDR3, the DNA is TGCAGCGCCCCTACTAGCGGGGGGGCCTGGGAGACCCAGTACTTC.

Many counts were recorded for this clonotype. The gene calls are TRBV6-2 or TRBV6-3 and TRBJ1-2; 8 bases are a match to TRBD1. Germline V lookup: CDR1 MNHEY, CDR2 SVGEGT. J gave up 2 bases and V 7 bases, and 9 bases lay outside the gene matches. The CDR3 runs 15 residues. In nucleotides, the CDR3 is TGTGCCAGCACCCTTAGGGACAGGAAGAACTATGGCTACACCTTC. Translated, it gives CASTLRDRKNYGYTF.

This clonotype was seen ten or more times. This chain uses TRBV27 with TRBJ1-1, with D unclear. Germline CDR1 and CDR2: MNHEY and SMNVEV (reference sequence). Deletions cut 2 bases from V and 0 bases from J, with 7 bases between. The CDR3 consists of 14 residues. The CDR3 bases are TGTGCCAGCAGTTTAGCCGGACTGAACACTGAAGCTTTCTTT. Translated, it gives CASSLAGLNTEAFF.

There are many counts of this clonotype. The genes are TRBV20-1 and TRBJ2-5; D gene unclear. This CDR3 contains 14 residues. Per the germline V gene, CDR1 is DFQATT and CDR2 is SNEGSKA (reference sequence). The V and J ends lost 5 bases and 2 bases respectively, with 15 bases between them. The CDR3 loop reads CSAFPQNKQETQYF. CDR3 DNA sequence: TGCAGTGCTTTTCCCCAGAACAAGCAAGAGACCCAGTACTTC.

This clonotype was counted many times. This chain uses TRBV11-2 with TRBJ2-7; tentatively, D is TRBD2 (5 bases). The CDR3 contains 14 residues. The germline V gene encodes CDR1 SGHAT and CDR2 FQNNGV. V lost 2 bases and J 7 bases, leaving 15 bases between the germline ends. The CDR3 DNA sequence: TGTGCCAGCAGCTTATGGTCGCTCCCGGGGGAGCAGTACTTC. It yields the protein CASSLWSLPGEQYF.

V usage is TRBV6-1 and J usage is TRBJ1-6; 8 nucleotides match TRBD1. The CDR3 covers 15 residues. The V segment lost 3 bases and the J segment 9 bases; nucleotides outside the gene matches: 7. Per the germline V gene, CDR1 is MNHNS and CDR2 is SASEGT. CDR3 in DNA: TGTGCCAGCAGTGATAACCAGGGGGCAGGTTCACCCCTCCACTTT. The encoded protein is CASSDNQGAGSPLHF.

This clonotype was recorded at least ten times. The chain is built from TRBV2 and TRBJ2-7, with 7 bases aligning to TRBD2. CDR3 length: 11 residues. The V gene's germline CDR1 is SNHLY and CDR2 FYNNEI. The J segment lost 7 bases and the V segment lost 11 bases, leaving 8 bases of the junction unmatched. CDR3 DNA sequence: TGTGCCGGCCGGGGGGTTGGGGAGCAGTACTTC. It codes for CAGRGVGEQYF.

This clonotype was counted at least ten times. The chain combines TRBV5-6 with TRBJ1-5; TRBD1 aligns across 9 bases. With 3 bases clipped from V and 5 bases from J, the junction kept 6 bases outside the gene matches. CDR1 is SGHDT and CDR2 is YYEEEE in the germline V gene. CDR3 length: 15 amino acids. Here the CDR3 DNA reads TGTGCCAGCAGCTCCCACGGGACAGGGTATCAGCCCCAGCATTTT. Encoded protein: CASSSHGTGYQPQHF. Based on the CDR3 plus reference TRBV5-6 and TRBJ1-5, the full variable domain is DAGVTQSPTHLIKTRGQQVTLRCSPKSGHDTVSWYQQALGQGPQFIFQYYEEEERQRGNFPDRFSGHQFPNYSSELNVNALLLGDSALYLCASSSHGTGYQPQHFGDGTRLSIL.

This clonotype was seen ten or more times. The V call is TRBV5-1, the J call TRBJ2-3; 8 nucleotides match TRBD2. In germline, CDR1 is SGHRS, CDR2 YFSETQ. The CDR3 consists of 15 residues. After removal of 6 bases from V and 0 bases from J, the junction contained 6 bases not matched to a gene. The CDR3 reads CASTPSGGSTDTQYF. The CDR3 nucleotides read TGCGCCAGCACCCCAAGCGGGGGAAGCACAGATACGCAGTATTTT.

In regard to this clonotype: A much bigger clone sits one base away, suggesting this may be a read error. J is TRBJ1-5 and V is TRBV12-3 or TRBV12-4, with no clear D. The CDR3 has 12 residues. V was cut by 7 bases and J by 5 bases, with 9 bases left in between. As DNA, the CDR3 is TGTGCCAGCACCTCCAGCCATCAGCCCCAGCATTTT. Translating gives CASTSSHQPQHF.

This clonotype was counted many times. V usage is TRBV10-3 and J usage is TRBJ2-2; tentatively, D is TRBD1 or TRBD2 (5 bases each). Per germline, CDR1 ENHRY and CDR2 SYGVKD. V was clipped by 3 bases and J by 1 base, with 9 bases between them. This CDR3 spans 15 amino acids. The CDR3 reads CAISDGTENTGELFF. In DNA form, the CDR3 reads TGTGCCATCAGTGATGGGACGGAGAACACCGGGGAGCTGTTTTTT.

This clonotype appeared many times. The chain employs TRBV2 and TRBJ2-7; D remains ambiguous. Germline-derived CDR1 and CDR2 are SNHLY and FYNNEI. The CDR3 covers 12 residues. Between the trimmed V and J ends, which lost 6 bases and 1 base, there was a span of 7 bases. The CDR3 region is CASSQRSYEQYF. The CDR3 nucleotides read TGTGCCAGCAGCCAACGGTCCTACGAGCAGTACTTC.

This clonotype has ten or more counts. The V and J genes are TRBV5-1 and TRBJ2-5; D ambiguous. The germline V and J ends were trimmed by 0 bases and 5 bases, with 11 bases remaining between them. Germline V gives CDR1 SGHRS, CDR2 YFSETQ. CDR3 size: 14 residues. CDR3 sequence (DNA): TGCGCCAGCAGCTTGGAACAACTTCACGAGACCCAGTACTTC. Protein product: CASSLEQLHETQYF.

This clonotype was recorded many times. The V and J genes are TRBV4-2 and TRBJ2-3; 10 bases are a match to TRBD1. The CDR3 has 17 residues. Germline assignment: CDR1 LGHNA and CDR2 YNFKEQ. After removal of 4 bases from V and 1 base from J, the junction contained 8 bases not matched to a gene. The CDR3 is CASSLSTGTGGTDTQYF. The CDR3, as DNA: TGTGCCAGCAGCCTATCCACCGGGACAGGGGGCACAGATACGCAGTATTTT.

There are many counts of this clonotype. The chain employs TRBV4-2 and TRBJ1-1; perhaps TRBD1 as D (5 bases). The CDR3 consists of 20 residues. Germline assignment: CDR1 LGHNA and CDR2 YNFKEQ. The V gene lost 0 bases and the J gene lost 0 bases, with 23 bases spanning the gap. The CDR3 DNA reads TGTGCCAGCAGCCAAGAGGGGATCAGAGGGTTCGGACACATGAACACTGAAGCTTTCTTT. This translates into CASSQEGIRGFGHMNTEAFF.

This clonotype was counted many times. The V call is TRBV20-1, the J call TRBJ1-4; 11 bases agree with TRBD1. V trimming: 3 bases; J trimming: 10 bases; junction bases outside the gene matches: 7. Germline V gene data show CDR1 as DFQATT and CDR2 as SNEGSKA (reference sequence). The CDR3 covers 14 residues. The CDR3 loop is CSASDGQGARKLFF. Written as DNA, the CDR3 is TGCAGTGCTAGTGATGGACAGGGGGCGCGAAAACTGTTTTTT.

This clonotype was found many times. The chain joins TRBV4-1 to TRBJ1-2; no clear D. Germline V gene sequence: CDR1 MGHRA, CDR2 YSYEKL. Trimming stripped 1 base from V and 0 bases from J, with 6 bases between. The length of the CDR3 is 14 residues. The CDR3 here is CASSQADANYGYTF. The CDR3 nucleotides are TGCGCCAGCAGCCAAGCTGACGCTAACTATGGCTACACCTTC.

This clonotype was recorded at least ten times. The chain carries TRBV12-3 or TRBV12-4 and TRBJ1-1; D is undetermined. V lost 3 bases and J lost 0, with 5 bases in between. This CDR3 contains 13 residues. CDR3 region: CASSFAVNTEAFF. CDR3 sequence (DNA): TGTGCCAGCAGTTTTGCGGTGAACACTGAAGCTTTCTTT.

This clonotype was observed at least ten times. The chain uses TRBV7-3 and TRBJ2-1; TRBD2 matches 8 bases. The CDR3 is 15 amino acids. V trimming: 5 bases; J trimming: 0 bases; junction bases outside the gene matches: 3. CDR1 is SGHTA, CDR2 FQGTGA, per germline. CDR3 nucleotide sequence: TGTGCCAGCAGCCTCAGCGGGAGCTCCTACAATGAGCAGTTCTTC. It specifies CASSLSGSSYNEQFF.

This clonotype was counted many times. The V call is TRBV29-1, the J call TRBJ1-4; D call uncertain. The CDR3 runs 12 residues. V was clipped by 3 bases and J by 8 bases, with 10 bases between them. Germline V lookup: CDR1 SQVTM, CDR2 ANQGSEA. As DNA, the CDR3 is TGCAGCGTTGATGCGGCCGGGGAAAAACTGTTTTTT. Amino acid sequence: CSVDAAGEKLFF.

This clonotype was counted only a few times. This chain uses TRBV29-1 with TRBJ1-5; no reliable D call. The CDR3 is 13 residues long. The germline V gene has CDR1 SQVTM and CDR2 ANQGSEA. Between the trimmed V and J ends, which lost 4 bases and 4 bases, there was a span of 11 bases. CDR3 bases: TGCAGCGTTGGGTCGTCGAATAATCAGCCCCAGCATTTT. Its protein product is CSVGSSNNQPQHF.

This clonotype was detected ten times or more. This chain joins TRBV3-1 and TRBJ2-5; unclear D gene. In germline, CDR1 is LGHDT, CDR2 YNNKEL (reference sequence). This CDR3 comprises 13 residues. With 3 bases removed from V and 4 bases from J, the gap between germline ends came to 9 bases. The CDR3, as DNA: TGTGCCAGCAGCCATAACAATGGAGAGACCCAGTACTTC. This codes for CASSHNNGETQYF.

This clonotype has a count of ten or more. The rearrangement joins TRBV20-1 to TRBJ2-7; the match to TRBD2 covers 8 bases. The CDR3 runs 13 residues. V was clipped by 6 bases and J by 1 base; unmatched bases: 5. Germline CDR1 DFQATT, CDR2 SNEGSKA (reference sequence). Here the CDR3 DNA reads TGCAGTGCATTGCGGGAGGTGTCCTACGAGCAGTACTTC. Protein sequence: CSALREVSYEQYF.

Ten or more counts support this clonotype. V usage is TRBV15 and J usage is TRBJ1-4, with D unresolved. Trimming cost V 3 bases and J 6 bases, with 14 bases left between them. Germline V gives CDR1 LNHNV, CDR2 YYDKDF (reference sequence). The CDR3 contains 15 residues. The CDR3 bases are TGTGCCACCAGCAGTATTAGCAGATCCGATGAAAAACTGTTTTTT. Amino acid sequence: CATSSISRSDEKLFF. The whole variable domain, remainder taken from reference TRBV15 and TRBJ1-4, is DAMVIQNPRYQVTQFGKPVTLSCSQTLNHNVMYWYQQKSSQAPKLLFHYYDKDFNNEADTPDNFQSRRPNTSFCFLDIRSPGLGDTAMYLCATSSISRSDEKLFFGSGTQLSVL.

This clonotype occurred many times. The chain joins TRBV4-1 to TRBJ2-2; no clear D gene. V was pared by 0 bases and J by 6 bases, with 5 bases between. CDR1 is MGHRA and CDR2 is YSYEKL in the germline V gene. The CDR3 extends over 13 amino acids. The CDR3 reads CASSQDPAGELFF. The CDR3 DNA reads TGCGCCAGCAGCCAAGACCCTGCCGGGGAGCTGTTTTTT.

The chain uses TRBV5-4 and TRBJ2-5; tentative D call: TRBD1 (6 bases). From germline, CDR1 is SGHNT and CDR2 YYREEE (reference sequence). The V gene lost 4 bases and the J gene lost 3 bases, with 16 bases spanning the gap. The CDR3 sequence is 15 residues long. The CDR3 sequence is CASSLARTAKETQYF. CDR3 DNA: TGTGCCAGCAGCCTAGCCAGGACAGCGAAAGAGACCCAGTACTTC.

The V and J genes are TRBV18 and TRBJ1-4, with 7 bases aligning to TRBD1. Germline CDR1 reads KGHSH; CDR2 reads LQKENI. The CDR3 covers 15 residues. The junction had 8 bases not matched to a gene; V was cut back by 3 bases and J by 7 bases. The CDR3 loop is CASSPRTGGAEKLFF. CDR3 coding DNA: TGTGCCAGCTCACCCCGGACAGGAGGGGCTGAAAAACTGTTTTTT.

This clonotype occurred many times. The V and J genes are TRBV20-1 and TRBJ2-3, with D possibly TRBD2 on 6 matching bases. The CDR3 contains 14 residues. Germline CDR1 DFQATT, CDR2 SNEGSKA (reference sequence). With 3 bases removed from V and 1 base from J, the gap between germline ends came to 11 bases. The CDR3 bases are TGCAGTGCTAGTGGAGGGCTGGGCACAGATACGCAGTATTTT. Translating gives CSASGGLGTDTQYF.

A word on this clonotype: A read error is possible here, since a much larger clone lies one base away. The chain uses TRBV6-1 and TRBJ1-3; no firm D call. The CDR3 contains 11 residues. In germline, CDR1 is MNHNS, CDR2 SASEGT. CDR3 bases: TGTGCCAGCAGCCTAACCTACACCATAAATTTT. Its translation is CASSLTYTINF.